These T cell receptor beta chains were read from a single sample in a study of T cells after yellow fever vaccination. TCRdb analysed the 5' RACE reads with MiXCR anew, one entry per CDR3 protein. The data contain 110,000 to 150,000 distinct CDR3 sequences, roughly 6.7% of them singletons. Source: CD4+ T cells sorted from PBMCs, taken 10 days after the yellow fever booster vaccination. The receptors derive from a man between 25 and 39 years old who received the YFV17D yellow fever vaccine. Both conserved end residues are part of each CDR3. The D gene is left open where the match is weak. The listing skips clone size in some rows; elsewhere it reads once, few, many or a size class.

CDR3 protein: CASSLGQGFVETQYF
CDR3 DNA: TGTGCCAGCAGCTTAGGACAGGGATTTGTCGAGACCCAGTACTTC
D gene: TRBD1
J gene: TRBJ2-5
clone size: many
V gene: TRBV7-9

CDR3 protein: CAWSVLGQGPYEQYF
CDR3 DNA: TGTGCCTGGAGTGTACTTGGACAGGGACCCTACGAGCAGTACTTC
D gene: TRBD1
J gene: TRBJ2-7
clone size: .
V gene: TRBV30

CDR3 protein: CASSLLGSRAYEQYF
CDR3 DNA: TGTGCCAGCAGCTTATTAGGTAGCAGGGCCTACGAGCAGTACTTC
D gene: .
J gene: TRBJ2-7
clone size: many
V gene: TRBV7-9

CDR3 protein: CASSPSKIRDRGCLQYF
CDR3 DNA: TGTGCCAGCAGCCCTTCGAAAATCCGGGACAGGGGATGCCTGCAGTACTTC
D gene: TRBD1
J gene: TRBJ2-7
clone size: many
V gene: TRBV7-3

CDR3 protein: CASSPGTGALLYNEQFF
CDR3 DNA: TGTGCCAGCAGCCCCGGGACAGGGGCCCTTCTATACAATGAGCAGTTCTTC
D gene: TRBD1
J gene: TRBJ2-1
clone size: many
V gene: TRBV7-8

CDR3 protein: CASSPQGGETQYF
CDR3 DNA: TGTGCCAGCTCACCACAGGGTGGGGAGACCCAGTACTTC
D gene: .
J gene: TRBJ2-5
clone size: many
V gene: TRBV18

CDR3 protein: CSAIGTSGRARETQYF
CDR3 DNA: TGCAGTGCTATCGGGACTAGCGGGAGGGCCCGGGAGACCCAGTACTTC
D gene: TRBD2
J gene: TRBJ2-5
clone size: many
V gene: TRBV20-1

CDR3 protein: CATTQTGSSYEQYF
CDR3 DNA: TGTGCCACAACCCAGACAGGGTCGTCCTACGAGCAGTACTTC
D gene: TRBD1
J gene: TRBJ2-7
clone size: many
V gene: TRBV5-5

CDR3 protein: CAWSVWQGAGEQYF
CDR3 DNA: TGTGCCTGGAGTGTATGGCAGGGGGCCGGCGAGCAGTACTTC
D gene: TRBD1
J gene: TRBJ2-7
clone size: once
V gene: TRBV30

CDR3 protein: CASSVAGKYGYTF
CDR3 DNA: TGCGCCAGCAGCGTGGCAGGCAAATATGGCTACACCTTC
D gene: .
J gene: TRBJ1-2
clone size: .
V gene: TRBV5-1

CDR3 protein: CSARGGVYEQYF
CDR3 DNA: TGCAGTGCTCGCGGGGGAGTCTACGAGCAGTACTTC
D gene: TRBD2
J gene: TRBJ2-7
clone size: many
V gene: TRBV20-1

CDR3 protein: CSARMGPNTEAFF
CDR3 DNA: TGCAGTGCAAGGATGGGGCCGAACACTGAAGCTTTCTTT
D gene: .
J gene: TRBJ1-1
clone size: .
V gene: TRBV20-1

CDR3 protein: CASSPLAGGRNEQFF
CDR3 DNA: TGTGCCAGCAGCCCCTTAGCGGGAGGGCGGAATGAGCAGTTCTTC
D gene: TRBD2
J gene: TRBJ2-1
clone size: many
V gene: TRBV3-1

CDR3 protein: CATSDLSRLAGNYEQYF
CDR3 DNA: TGTGCCACCAGTGATTTGAGTCGGCTAGCGGGAAACTACGAGCAGTACTTC
D gene: TRBD2
J gene: TRBJ2-7
clone size: many
V gene: TRBV24-1

CDR3 protein: CASSLTGGAYGYTF
CDR3 DNA: TGTGCCAGCAGTTTAACAGGGGGGGCATATGGCTACACCTTC
D gene: TRBD1
J gene: TRBJ1-2
clone size: many
V gene: TRBV28

CDR3 protein: CASGGSSNQPQHF
CDR3 DNA: TGTGCCAGCGGAGGGAGTAGCAATCAGCCCCAGCATTTT
D gene: .
J gene: TRBJ1-5
clone size: .
V gene: TRBV7-9

CDR3 protein: CASMFARLQFF
CDR3 DNA: TGTGCCAGCATGTTTGCCCGATTGCAGTTCTTC
D gene: .
J gene: TRBJ2-1
clone size: .
V gene: TRBV27

CDR3 protein: CASAAEMNTEAFF
CDR3 DNA: TGCGCCAGCGCCGCCGAGATGAACACTGAAGCTTTCTTT
D gene: .
J gene: TRBJ1-1
clone size: many
V gene: TRBV4-3

CDR3 protein: CASSLDRVNSPLHF
CDR3 DNA: TGTGCCAGCAGCTTGGACAGGGTCAACTCACCCCTCCACTTT
D gene: TRBD1
J gene: TRBJ1-6
clone size: many
V gene: TRBV7-2

CDR3 protein: CSAKDPTGTDTQYF
CDR3 DNA: TGCAGTGCCAAGGACCCTACGGGCACAGATACGCAGTATTTT
D gene: .
J gene: TRBJ2-3
clone size: many
V gene: TRBV20-1

CDR3 protein: CASSLGEVGYGYTF
CDR3 DNA: TGTGCCAGCAGCTTGGGAGAGGTCGGGTATGGCTACACCTTC
D gene: .
J gene: TRBJ1-2
clone size: many
V gene: TRBV5-6

CDR3 protein: CAISEPGGAGFF
CDR3 DNA: TGTGCCATCAGTGAGCCGGGGGGCGCGGGGTTCTTC
D gene: .
J gene: TRBJ2-1
clone size: many
V gene: TRBV10-3

CDR3 protein: CSAGKGPRKPIRSASPLHF
CDR3 DNA: TGCAGCGCGGGTAAGGGGCCGAGGAAACCAATTCGGAGTGCTTCACCCCTCCACTTT
D gene: .
J gene: TRBJ1-6
clone size: few
V gene: TRBV29-1

CDR3 protein: CSASGINSPLHF
CDR3 DNA: TGCAGTGCTTCCGGGATTAATTCACCCCTCCACTTT
D gene: .
J gene: TRBJ1-6
clone size: many
V gene: TRBV20-1

CDR3 protein: CSASSEQYF
CDR3 DNA: TGCAGTGCTAGCTCCGAGCAGTACTTC
D gene: .
J gene: TRBJ2-7
clone size: many
V gene: TRBV20-1

CDR3 protein: CASSVSVYNEQFF
CDR3 DNA: TGTGCCAGCAGTGTTTCAGTCTACAATGAGCAGTTCTTC
D gene: .
J gene: TRBJ2-1
clone size: many
V gene: TRBV6-4

CDR3 protein: CSARGPGQATDTQYF
CDR3 DNA: TGCAGTGCTAGAGGTCCGGGACAGGCCACAGATACGCAGTATTTT
D gene: TRBD1
J gene: TRBJ2-3
clone size: many
V gene: TRBV20-1

CDR3 protein: CATSYYSRRTLNTEAFF
CDR3 DNA: TGTGCCACCAGCTACTATAGCAGGAGAACCCTGAACACTGAAGCTTTCTTT
D gene: .
J gene: TRBJ1-1
clone size: .
V gene: TRBV3-1

CDR3 protein: CASSKDTSTGELFF
CDR3 DNA: TGCGCCAGCAGCAAAGATACAAGCACCGGGGAGCTGTTTTTT
D gene: .
J gene: TRBJ2-2
clone size: many
V gene: TRBV5-1

CDR3 protein: CASSLSGLPAEKLFF
CDR3 DNA: TGTGCCAGCAGTTTAAGCGGACTGCCGGCAGAAAAACTGTTTTTT
D gene: .
J gene: TRBJ1-4
clone size: many
V gene: TRBV12-3/TRBV12-4

CDR3 protein: CASRIPAGELFF
CDR3 DNA: TGTGCCAGCAGGATCCCCGCCGGGGAGCTGTTTTTT
D gene: .
J gene: TRBJ2-2
clone size: many
V gene: TRBV6-5

CDR3 protein: CASSFRRSGTSPSYEQYF
CDR3 DNA: TGTGCCAGTAGTTTTCGAAGATCCGGGACTAGCCCCTCCTACGAGCAGTACTTC
D gene: TRBD2
J gene: TRBJ2-7
clone size: many
V gene: TRBV19

CDR3 protein: CASSYFRGGSTDTQYF
CDR3 DNA: TGTGCCAGCAGTTATTTTCGGGGGGGTAGCACAGATACGCAGTATTTT
D gene: TRBD2
J gene: TRBJ2-3
clone size: many
V gene: TRBV6-5

CDR3 protein: CASSQGTGTDTQYF
CDR3 DNA: TGTGCCAGCAGCCAAGGGACAGGCACAGATACGCAGTATTTT
D gene: .
J gene: TRBJ2-3
clone size: many
V gene: TRBV3-1

CDR3 protein: CATSKLGGSSYNEQFF
CDR3 DNA: TGTGCCACCAGCAAGTTAGGCGGCAGCTCCTACAATGAGCAGTTCTTC
D gene: .
J gene: TRBJ2-1
clone size: many
V gene: TRBV15

CDR3 protein: CASSGDRDRLYYGYTF
CDR3 DNA: TGTGCCAGTAGTGGGGACCGGGACAGACTGTATTATGGCTACACCTTC
D gene: TRBD1
J gene: TRBJ1-2
clone size: .
V gene: TRBV19

CDR3 protein: CASSLGGVGTDTQYF
CDR3 DNA: TGTGCCAGCAGTTTGGGGGGGGTAGGCACAGATACGCAGTATTTT
D gene: TRBD2
J gene: TRBJ2-3
clone size: .
V gene: TRBV7-6

CDR3 protein: CASSPPRVSYNEQFF
CDR3 DNA: TGTGCCAGCTCACCACCCAGGGTTTCTTACAATGAGCAGTTCTTC
D gene: .
J gene: TRBJ2-1
clone size: few
V gene: TRBV18

CDR3 protein: CASSPQPGQGAYEQYF
CDR3 DNA: TGCGCCAGCAGCCCCCAACCCGGACAGGGGGCCTACGAGCAGTACTTC
D gene: TRBD1
J gene: TRBJ2-7
clone size: many
V gene: TRBV5-1

CDR3 protein: CASSQGDKRYEQYF
CDR3 DNA: TGTGCCAGCAGCCAAGGCGACAAACGCTACGAGCAGTACTTC
D gene: .
J gene: TRBJ2-7
clone size: many
V gene: TRBV3-1

CDR3 protein: CASSFLAADTQYF
CDR3 DNA: TGTGCCAGCAGCTTCTTAGCTGCAGATACGCAGTATTTT
D gene: .
J gene: TRBJ2-3
clone size: many
V gene: TRBV5-5

CDR3 protein: CASSQSGTEYYNEQFF
CDR3 DNA: TGTGCCAGCAGCCAATCCGGGACAGAATACTACAATGAGCAGTTCTTC
D gene: TRBD1
J gene: TRBJ2-1
clone size: many
V gene: TRBV7-8

CDR3 protein: CATSDSPTALSEQYF
CDR3 DNA: TGTGCCACCAGCGACTCTCCGACGGCCCTGAGCGAGCAGTACTTC
D gene: .
J gene: TRBJ2-7
clone size: .
V gene: TRBV15

CDR3 protein: CASSPPGPAYEQYF
CDR3 DNA: TGTGCCAGCTCACCACCGGGGCCAGCCTACGAGCAGTACTTC
D gene: .
J gene: TRBJ2-7
clone size: many
V gene: TRBV18

CDR3 protein: CSARTGLFQETQYF
CDR3 DNA: TGCAGTGCGCGGACAGGGCTTTTCCAAGAGACCCAGTACTTC
D gene: TRBD1
J gene: TRBJ2-5
clone size: many
V gene: TRBV20-1

CDR3 protein: CASSYSGGTADEQYF
CDR3 DNA: TGTGCCAGCAGTTACTCTGGGGGAACGGCGGACGAGCAGTACTTC
D gene: .
J gene: TRBJ2-7
clone size: few
V gene: TRBV6-5

CDR3 protein: CASSFSFMAGGPGEQYF
CDR3 DNA: TGTGCCAGCAGCTTTTCTTTCATGGCGGGAGGCCCTGGCGAGCAGTACTTC
D gene: TRBD2
J gene: TRBJ2-7
clone size: many
V gene: TRBV7-2

CDR3 protein: CASRRQGGSTEAFF
CDR3 DNA: TGTGCCAGCAGGCGACAGGGGGGGAGCACTGAAGCTTTCTTT
D gene: TRBD1
J gene: TRBJ1-1
clone size: many
V gene: TRBV28

CDR3 protein: CASSLQGGGEQYF
CDR3 DNA: TGTGCCAGCAGCCTTCAGGGGGGTGGCGAGCAGTACTTC
D gene: .
J gene: TRBJ2-7
clone size: many
V gene: TRBV12-3/TRBV12-4

CDR3 protein: CSVLAGGETQYF
CDR3 DNA: TGCAGCGTTCTAGCGGGGGGGGAGACCCAGTACTTC
D gene: TRBD2
J gene: TRBJ2-5
clone size: .
V gene: TRBV29-1

CDR3 protein: CASSQVRGLYEQYF
CDR3 DNA: TGTGCCAGCAGCCAAGTCCGGGGGCTCTACGAGCAGTACTTC
D gene: .
J gene: TRBJ2-7
clone size: many
V gene: TRBV3-1

CDR3 protein: CASSLTSGRGNEQFF
CDR3 DNA: TGTGCCAGCAGCTTGACTAGCGGGAGGGGCAATGAGCAGTTCTTC
D gene: TRBD2
J gene: TRBJ2-1
clone size: many
V gene: TRBV5-4

CDR3 protein: CASSPRTSRTDTQYF
CDR3 DNA: TGTGCCAGCTCACCGAGGACTAGCCGAACGGATACGCAGTATTTT
D gene: TRBD2
J gene: TRBJ2-3
clone size: many
V gene: TRBV18

CDR3 protein: CSRRGGEYF
CDR3 DNA: TGCAGCCGTCGGGGTGGGGAGTACTTC
D gene: .
J gene: TRBJ2-7
clone size: many
V gene: TRBV29-1

CDR3 protein: CASRSPPARVQYF
CDR3 DNA: TGTGCCAGCCGGAGCCCCCCTGCGAGGGTGCAGTACTTC
D gene: .
J gene: TRBJ2-7
clone size: few
V gene: TRBV7-2

CDR3 protein: CASRVSGSPLHF
CDR3 DNA: TGTGCCAGCAGGGTATCGGGTTCACCCCTCCACTTT
D gene: .
J gene: TRBJ1-6
clone size: .
V gene: TRBV27

CDR3 protein: CASSRSGGTNEKLFF
CDR3 DNA: TGTGCCAGCAGCCGATCTGGGGGGACTAATGAAAAACTGTTTTTT
D gene: .
J gene: TRBJ1-4
clone size: many
V gene: TRBV27